A selection of T cell receptor beta chains follows, all from one sample in a study of control samples from healthy donors and cancer patients. TCRdb's copy holds only in-frame clones and misses some; the assay was immunoSEQ multiplex PCR. The repertoire consists of under 200,000 clones, with 80% to 95% occurring once and the leading ten covering approximately 0.7%. Sequenced: blood. All receptors come from a woman aged 25 to 39 in good health. Both conserved end residues are part of each CDR3. A D gene is named only where the DNA matches it firmly. Part of the rows lack a size; the others show once, few, many or a class for expanded clones.

cdr3_nt,cdr3_aa,d_call,j_call,v_call,clone_size
TGCAGCGTTGAAATGTTAGGGGAAGCTTTCTTT,CSVEMLGEAFF,.,TRBJ1-1,TRBV29-1,.
TGTGCCAGCAGTTTGGCCAGTTCCAACTATGGCTACACCTTC,CASSLASSNYGYTF,.,TRBJ1-2,TRBV28,.
TGTGCCAGCTCACCTAATCACCGGGACATAAATTCACCCCTCCACTTT,CASSPNHRDINSPLHF,.,TRBJ1-6,TRBV18,.
TGTGCCAGTGTGAGGGACTGTACAGATACGCAGTATTTT,CASVRDCTDTQYF,.,TRBJ2-3,TRBV6-7,once
TGTGCCAGCAGTTACTCGAGTATGACAGGAGAAGCTTTCTTT,CASSYSSMTGEAFF,.,TRBJ1-1,TRBV6-5,few
TGTGCCAGTAGCCCTCCCTATCCCAGCAATCAGCCCCAGCATTTT,CASSPPYPSNQPQHF,.,TRBJ1-5,TRBV19,.
TGTGCCAGCAGTTTAAGGGGGGACAGCACAGATACGCAGTATTTT,CASSLRGDSTDTQYF,.,TRBJ2-3,TRBV28,.
TGTGCCAGCAGCTTTGCTACTAGCGGGAGAGGGGAGACCCAGTACTTC,CASSFATSGRGETQYF,TRBD2,TRBJ2-5,TRBV7-2,.
TGTGCCAGCAGCTTGGTCTCAGGGGAAGCTTTCTTT,CASSLVSGEAFF,.,TRBJ1-1,TRBV5-6,.
TGTGCCAGCAGCGTTACCTACGAGCAGTACTTC,CASSVTYEQYF,.,TRBJ2-7,TRBV28,.
TGTGCCAGCAGTTTTAATCAGGGGATGTTTAGCAATCAGCCCCAGCATTTT,CASSFNQGMFSNQPQHF,.,TRBJ1-5,TRBV28,.
TGTGCCAGCAGTTTATCCTGGGGGAGGGGCGAGCAGTACTTC,CASSLSWGRGEQYF,TRBD2,TRBJ2-7,TRBV27,.
TGTGCCAGTAGTATCTTTCTACGGAGCTCTGGGGCCAACGTCCTGACTTTC,CASSIFLRSSGANVLTF,.,TRBJ2-6,TRBV19,.
TGTGCCTGGAACACCAACTCTGGAAACACCATATATTTT,CAWNTNSGNTIYF,.,TRBJ1-3,TRBV30,.
TGTGCCAGCAGTTCCAGCGGGACTAGCGGGCTCTACGAGCAGTACTTC,CASSSSGTSGLYEQYF,TRBD2,TRBJ2-7,TRBV27,.
TGCGCCAGCAGCCCGGGGGGACAGGGCGAAAAACTGTTTTTT,CASSPGGQGEKLFF,TRBD1,TRBJ1-4,TRBV5-1,.
TGCAGTGCCGGGGGGACCCCAGATACGCAGTATTTT,CSAGGTPDTQYF,TRBD2,TRBJ2-3,TRBV29-1,.
TGTGCCAGCAGCAAAGTTCCGTACAATGAGCAGTTCTTC,CASSKVPYNEQFF,.,TRBJ2-1,TRBV21-1,.
TGTGCCAGCAGTTTCCCTAGTTACAATGAGCAGTTCTTC,CASSFPSYNEQFF,.,TRBJ2-1,TRBV28,.
TGTGCCAGCAGCACGACCAGCGGGACCTCCTACGAGCAGTACTTC,CASSTTSGTSYEQYF,TRBD2,TRBJ2-7,TRBV3-1/TRBV3-2,once
TGCAGCTCGAGACAGGGGGCTGAAGCTTTCTTT,CSSRQGAEAFF,TRBD1,TRBJ1-1,TRBV29-1,.
TGCAGTGCTAGAGAACACTATGGCTACACCTTC,CSAREHYGYTF,.,TRBJ1-2,TRBV20-1,few
TGTGCCAGCAGTTACTATCAGGGAAGCAATCAGCCCCAGCATTTT,CASSYYQGSNQPQHF,.,TRBJ1-5,TRBV6-6,once
TGCAGCGTTATAGGCGGGACACACACAGATACGCAGTATTTT,CSVIGGTHTDTQYF,.,TRBJ2-3,TRBV29-1,.
TGCGCCAGCAGCCAAGAAGGGAGCGGGAGGTGGGGGGCCAACGTCCTGACTTTC,CASSQEGSGRWGANVLTF,TRBD2,TRBJ2-6,TRBV4-1,.
TGTGCCAGCAGCCAAGAAGTCAGATCTGAAGCTTTCTTT,CASSQEVRSEAFF,.,TRBJ1-1,TRBV14,few
TGTGCCAGCAGCCAGACTAGGGGGATCTACGAGCAGTACTTC,CASSQTRGIYEQYF,.,TRBJ2-7,TRBV5-5,.
TGCAGTGCCCGCTTTAACACTGAAGCTTTCTTT,CSARFNTEAFF,.,TRBJ1-1,TRBV20-1,once
TGTGCCAGCAGCTTAGGGGTAGGAGGACAGGGGGCTCGAAACTATGGCTACACCTTC,CASSLGVGGQGARNYGYTF,TRBD1,TRBJ1-2,TRBV7-9,.
TGCGCCAGCAGCCTTAGACTAGCGGGGACCTACGAGCAGTACTTC,CASSLRLAGTYEQYF,TRBD2,TRBJ2-7,TRBV4-3,few
TGTGCCAGCAGCGTAGAACTCATGGGTCCTTTGGGAGACACCATATATTTT,CASSVELMGPLGDTIYF,.,TRBJ1-3,TRBV9,.
TGTGCCAGTAGTGGCGGACTAGCGGGTAACTCCTACAATGAGCAGTTCTTC,CASSGGLAGNSYNEQFF,TRBD2,TRBJ2-1,TRBV19,.
TGTGCCACCAGTGAGTTTCCCCTAGCGGGAGATGAGACCCAGTACTTC,CATSEFPLAGDETQYF,TRBD2,TRBJ2-5,TRBV24-1,.
TGTGCCAGCAGTGAAGCGCAAGGGGGCTACAATGAGCAGTTCTTC,CASSEAQGGYNEQFF,.,TRBJ2-1,TRBV6-1,.
TGTGCCAGCCGCTACAGAACCTACGAGCAGTACTTC,CASRYRTYEQYF,.,TRBJ2-7,TRBV2,few
TGTGCCAGCAGTAACCTCGTTACCGGAAACACCATATATTTT,CASSNLVTGNTIYF,.,TRBJ1-3,TRBV6-5,.
TGTGCCAGCAGTGAATTGGGGACTAGCGGGGGGGAGACCCAGTACTTC,CASSELGTSGGETQYF,TRBD2,TRBJ2-5,TRBV25-1,.
TGTGCCAGTAGTACCGACGGACTTTACGAGCAGTACTTC,CASSTDGLYEQYF,.,TRBJ2-7,TRBV19,.
TGTGCCAGTCAAGCTAGGGGCCCCTACGAGCAGTACTTC,CASQARGPYEQYF,.,TRBJ2-7,TRBV12-3/TRBV12-4,.
TGTGCCAGCAGTCGGACTAGGCGGGACGAGCAGTACTTC,CASSRTRRDEQYF,TRBD2,TRBJ2-7,TRBV27,.
TGTGCCAGCAGTTTGATGGGGAACTATGGCTACACCTTC,CASSLMGNYGYTF,.,TRBJ1-2,TRBV28,.
TGTGCCAGCAGCGTAGGGGGAACAGGGGGCTTGTCCGAGCAGTACTTC,CASSVGGTGGLSEQYF,TRBD1,TRBJ2-7,TRBV9,.
TGTGCCAGCAGCTTAAGTCGGGAGAAGAATGAGCAGTTCTTC,CASSLSREKNEQFF,.,TRBJ2-1,TRBV7-3,once
TGTGCCAGCAGCTTCGGGGCGGGAGGTTTGTACGAGCAGTACTTC,CASSFGAGGLYEQYF,TRBD2,TRBJ2-7,TRBV5-6,.
TGTGCCAGTAAGGCGCGGGGTAGGGAGACTGAAGCTTTCTTT,CASKARGRETEAFF,.,TRBJ1-1,TRBV19,.
TGTGCCAGCAGCCAAGAAGGACTAGCGGGGGACAATGAGCAGTTCTTC,CASSQEGLAGDNEQFF,TRBD2,TRBJ2-1,TRBV4-2,.
TGTGCCAGCAGCCCCGGCAGGTCCCTTAGGGAGCAGTACTTC,CASSPGRSLREQYF,.,TRBJ2-7,TRBV6-5,.
TGTGCCAGCTCCCCACGAGGGGACAGGCGGTACGAGCAGTACTTC,CASSPRGDRRYEQYF,TRBD1,TRBJ2-7,TRBV18,once
TGTGCCAGCAGTTATGGGGCGCGGGGGCACACAGATACGCAGTATTTT,CASSYGARGHTDTQYF,.,TRBJ2-3,TRBV6-2/TRBV6-3,.
TGCGCCAGCAGCCAAGATCAGGGGCCCTACGAGCAGTACTTC,CASSQDQGPYEQYF,.,TRBJ2-7,TRBV4-1,.
TGTGCCAGCAGCCGAGTGTGGGGGTCGGGCACCGGGGAGCTGTTTTTT,CASSRVWGSGTGELFF,.,TRBJ2-2,TRBV14,.
TGCGCCAGCAGCGTGGACAGGGGGCTAGCTAATGAAAAACTGTTTTTT,CASSVDRGLANEKLFF,TRBD1,TRBJ1-4,TRBV4-3,.
TGTGCCAGCAGTTACTCTCACAATGAGCAGTTCTTC,CASSYSHNEQFF,.,TRBJ2-1,TRBV6-2/TRBV6-3,.
TGTGCCACCAGCAGGGGAGGGAATACGCAGTATTTT,CATSRGGNTQYF,TRBD2,TRBJ2-3,TRBV15,.
TGTGCCACCAGCAGAGTCAAGGGGGGAACTAATGAAAAACTGTTTTTT,CATSRVKGGTNEKLFF,.,TRBJ1-4,TRBV15,.
TGTGCCATCAGTTCGAGCGGCCGTTCCTACGAGCAGTACTTC,CAISSSGRSYEQYF,.,TRBJ2-7,TRBV10-3,.
TGCGCCAGCAGCCAAGAACGCCGAGCCTCCTACAATGAGCAGTTCTTC,CASSQERRASYNEQFF,.,TRBJ2-1,TRBV4-1,once